This T cell receptor beta chain appears in the sequencing data of a study of blood T cells in healthy people across ages. In the study overall: There was about one barcoded beta molecule captured by template switching per two T cells.

Study outcomes and limitations: Roughly linear age-related decline in beta diversity appeared, significant by age about 40. Estimated diversity that came from one million T cells was considered an underestimate.

The CDR3 extends over 15 amino acids. The V and J ends lost 7 bases and 0 bases, in that order; junction bases with no gene match: 7. The germline CDR1 and CDR2 sequences are ENHRY and SYGVKD. A sample-barcoded 5' primer and a J-beta primer mix were used in a second PCR of roughly 7 to 12 cycles. All samples yielded 3 million or more CDR3-containing paired-end reads. TCRdb re-analysed the 5' RACE reads in MiXCR, keeping a single row per CDR3 protein. The repertoire consists of hundreds of thousands of distinct CDR3 sequences, with roughly 43% occurring once and the leading ten covering roughly an eighth. In the case of this clonotype: Its antigen is as yet unknown.

This TCR came from a man younger than 40 in good health. The chain employs TRBV10-3 and TRBJ2-5; TRBD2 matches at 8 bases. Material for sequencing was blood. Here the CDR3 DNA reads TGTGCCATCACCCCGGGACTAGGGAACCAAGAGACCCAGTACTTC. This gives the protein CAITPGLGNQETQYF.